This T cell receptor (beta chain) was captured by sequencing in a study of neurological immune-mediated disorders. Study-wide results and limits: Whereas HTLV-1-associated myelopathy showed the most TCR clonal expansion, multiple sclerosis showed the least, with levels below those of healthy controls. Subjects shared no identical expanded-clone CDR3 amino acid sequences, suggesting private TCR-beta repertoires in all groups.

TCRdb reanalysed the 5' RACE reads using MiXCR and keeps one entry per CDR3 protein. The table records 15,000 or so distinct CDR3 sequences, roughly 13% of them present only once. This clonotype is labeled as medium-sized (0.01 to 0.1%). Its antigen is unknown. The CDR3 loop spans 13 amino acids. V was clipped by 7 bases and J by 1 base, with 13 bases between them. Germline V gene sequence: CDR1 DFQATT, CDR2 SNEGSKA (reference sequence). The receptor's source is a female donor with HTLV-1-associated myelopathy (HAM/TSP). Sequencing was performed on CD8+ T cells from blood. The rearrangement joins TRBV20-1 to TRBJ1-1; D may be TRBD1 (5 bases). CDR3 region: CSGEGLQNTEAFF. The CDR3 DNA reads as TGCAGTGGGGAGGGACTTCAGAACACTGAAGCTTTCTTT.